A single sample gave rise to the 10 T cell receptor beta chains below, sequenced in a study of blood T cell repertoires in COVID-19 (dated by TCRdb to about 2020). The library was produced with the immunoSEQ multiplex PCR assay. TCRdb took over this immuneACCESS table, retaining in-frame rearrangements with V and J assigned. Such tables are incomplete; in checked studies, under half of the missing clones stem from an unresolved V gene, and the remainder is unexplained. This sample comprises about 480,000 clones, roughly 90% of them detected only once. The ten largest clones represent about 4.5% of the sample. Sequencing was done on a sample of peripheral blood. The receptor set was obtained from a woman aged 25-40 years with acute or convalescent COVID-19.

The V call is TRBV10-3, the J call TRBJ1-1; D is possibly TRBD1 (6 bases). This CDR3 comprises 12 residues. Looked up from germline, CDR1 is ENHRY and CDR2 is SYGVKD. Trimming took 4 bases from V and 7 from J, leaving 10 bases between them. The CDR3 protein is CAISAGAIEAFF. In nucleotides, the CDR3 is TGTGCCATCAGTGCAGGGGCGATTGAAGCTTTCTTT.

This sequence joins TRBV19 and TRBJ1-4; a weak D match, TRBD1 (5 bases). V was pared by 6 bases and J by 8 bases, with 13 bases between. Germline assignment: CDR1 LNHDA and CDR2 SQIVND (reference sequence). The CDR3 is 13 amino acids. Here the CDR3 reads CASSARVGEKLFF. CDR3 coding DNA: TGTGCCAGTAGCGCCAGGGTAGGGGAAAAACTGTTTTTT.

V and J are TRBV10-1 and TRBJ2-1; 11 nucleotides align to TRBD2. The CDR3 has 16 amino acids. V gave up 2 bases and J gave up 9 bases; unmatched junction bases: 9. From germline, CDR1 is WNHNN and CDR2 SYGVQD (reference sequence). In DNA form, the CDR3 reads TGCGCCAGCAGTGAGGGTAGCGGGGGGGCCGGCTCTGAGCAGTTCTTC. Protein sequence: CASSEGSGGAGSEQFF.

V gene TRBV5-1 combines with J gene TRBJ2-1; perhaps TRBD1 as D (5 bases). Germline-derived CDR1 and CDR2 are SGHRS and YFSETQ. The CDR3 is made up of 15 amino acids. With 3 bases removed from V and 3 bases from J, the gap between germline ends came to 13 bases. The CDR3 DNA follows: TGCGCCAGCAGCTCCGCAGGGTTTCTCTACAATGAGCAGTTCTTC. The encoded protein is CASSSAGFLYNEQFF.

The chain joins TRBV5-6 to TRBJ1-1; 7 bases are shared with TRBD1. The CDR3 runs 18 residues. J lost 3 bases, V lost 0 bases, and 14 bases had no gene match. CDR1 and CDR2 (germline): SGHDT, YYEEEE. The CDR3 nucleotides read TGTGCCAGCAGCTTGGGAACCTTGACAGGGTGGTCGGACACTGAAGCTTTCTTT. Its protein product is CASSLGTLTGWSDTEAFF.

In DNA form, the CDR3 reads TGTGCCAGCAGTTTATGGGCTGCGGGCTATGGCTACACCTTC. This sequence encodes CASSLWAAGYGYTF. The chain employs TRBV27 and TRBJ1-2, with D unclear. V was shortened by 1 base and J by 4 bases, with 10 bases between the two germline ends. Germline CDR1 and CDR2: MNHEY and SMNVEV (reference sequence). CDR3 length: 14 residues.

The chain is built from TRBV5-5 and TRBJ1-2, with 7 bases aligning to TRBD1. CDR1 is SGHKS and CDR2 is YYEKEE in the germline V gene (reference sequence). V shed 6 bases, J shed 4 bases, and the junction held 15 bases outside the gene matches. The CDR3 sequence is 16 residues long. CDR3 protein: CASTKDRVRLGYGYTF. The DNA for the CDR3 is TGTGCCAGCACCAAAGACAGGGTCAGGCTTGGCTATGGCTACACCTTC.

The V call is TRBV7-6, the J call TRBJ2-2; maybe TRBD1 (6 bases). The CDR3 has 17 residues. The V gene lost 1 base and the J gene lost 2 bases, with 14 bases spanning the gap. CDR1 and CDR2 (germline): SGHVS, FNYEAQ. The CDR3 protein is CASSLEWPDSNTGELFF. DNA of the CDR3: TGTGCCAGCAGCTTAGAGTGGCCGGACAGTAACACCGGGGAGCTGTTTTTT.

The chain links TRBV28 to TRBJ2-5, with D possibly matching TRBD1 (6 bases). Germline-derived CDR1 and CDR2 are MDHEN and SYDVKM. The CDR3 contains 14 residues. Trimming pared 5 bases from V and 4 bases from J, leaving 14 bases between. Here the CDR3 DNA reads TGTGCCAGCAGTCGACCGGGACACCGAGAGACCCAGTACTTC. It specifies CASSRPGHRETQYF.

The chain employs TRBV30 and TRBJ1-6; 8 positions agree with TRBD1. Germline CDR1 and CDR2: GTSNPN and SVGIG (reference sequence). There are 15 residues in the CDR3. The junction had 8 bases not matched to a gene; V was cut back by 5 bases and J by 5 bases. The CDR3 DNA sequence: TGTGCCTGGGACCAGGGGGCGTATAATAATTCACCCCTCCACTTT. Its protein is CAWDQGAYNNSPLHF.